In this sample, the clone carrying this TCR beta chain turned up a few times. This record belongs to a study of response to subunit inactivated influenza vaccine. The V end was cut by 6 bases, the J end by 2 bases, with 8 bases between. The CDR3 has 13 residues. CDR1 and CDR2 (germline): MNHNS, SASEGT. Via MiXCR, TCRdb re-called the RT-PCR reads, giving one row per CDR3 protein. The top ten hold roughly a tenth of the sample, which has hundreds of thousands of distinct CDR3 sequences, about 18% seen once. The material sequenced was PBMCs from blood, taken around 5 days after vaccination. The sequence derives from a man aged 45 to 65 who received an inactivated influenza vaccine. The V gene is TRBV6-1, the J gene TRBJ1-3; D is perhaps TRBD1 (6 bases). Written as DNA, the CDR3 is TGTGCCAGCAGGCGGACAGCTGGAAACACCATATATTTT. It is translated as CASRRTAGNTIYF.